Each of the 22 T cell receptor beta chains below was sequenced from the same sample in a study of blood T cell repertoires in COVID-19. Profiled with immunoSEQ multiplex PCR; TCRdb holds only in-frame clones, not every one. The repertoire holds roughly 32,000 clones, with 91% as singletons. Sample: peripheral blood. The receptors originated from a man in his 60s with acute or convalescent COVID-19.

This clone was detected once. The chain uses TRBV5-6 and TRBJ2-1, with 15 bases aligning to TRBD2. This CDR3 has 16 amino acids. Germline trimming cut 3 bases from V and 5 bases from J; bases unmatched to any gene: 3. CDR1 is SGHDT and CDR2 is YYEEEE in the germline V gene. CDR3 DNA sequence: TGTGCCAGCAGCTGGGGGACTAGCGGGAGGAACAATGAGCAGTTCTTC. This encodes CASSWGTSGRNNEQFF.

The rearrangement joins TRBV19 to TRBJ2-5, with D tentatively TRBD2 (7 bases). The CDR3 has 16 residues. The germline V gene encodes CDR1 LNHDA and CDR2 SQIVND (reference sequence). The germline V and J ends were trimmed by 3 bases and 4 bases, with 18 bases remaining between them. The CDR3 nucleotides read TGTGCCAGTAGTATGGGACTCCCCGGGGGGCGAGAGACCCAGTACTTC. This sequence encodes CASSMGLPGGRETQYF.

The V and J genes are TRBV2 and TRBJ2-5; D might be TRBD1 (5 bases). The germline CDR1 and CDR2 sequences are SNHLY and FYNNEI. This CDR3 contains 14 residues. Trimming removed 2 bases from V and 1 base from J, with 8 bases in between. CDR3 region: CASSELQVQETQYF. The CDR3 nucleotides read TGTGCCAGCAGTGAATTACAGGTCCAAGAGACCCAGTACTTC.

This clone was found once. The J gene is TRBJ1-3, the V gene TRBV5-6; D not resolved. V lost 0 bases and J lost 2, with 6 bases in between. CDR1 and CDR2 from the germline V gene are SGHDT and YYEEEE. There are 14 residues in the CDR3. CDR3 sequence reads: CASSLVGAGNTIYF. For the CDR3, the DNA is TGTGCCAGCAGCTTGGTCGGGGCTGGAAACACCATATATTTT.

This clone is a singleton in its sample. This sequence joins TRBV24-1 and TRBJ1-2; 7 bases are shared with TRBD1. Germline-derived CDR1 and CDR2 are KGHDR and SFDVKD. Trimming at V came to 4 bases and at J to 8 bases, leaving 3 bases not matched to a gene. CDR3 length equals 12 residues. CDR3 protein: CATSDWTGGYTF. CDR3 nucleotides: TGTGCCACCAGTGACTGGACAGGCGGCTACACCTTC.

This CDR3 is CASSLEGVPTEAFF. CDR3 DNA: TGTGCCAGCAGCTTAGAAGGGGTCCCCACTGAAGCTTTCTTT. The chain couples TRBV11-3 to TRBJ1-1; the D gene is possibly TRBD1 (5 bases). The CDR3 runs to 14 residues. The germline V gene has CDR1 SGHNT and CDR2 YENEEA. V was clipped by 0 bases and J by 4 bases, with 9 bases between them.

This clone turned up a few times. CDR3: CASSRGSGNTIYF. CDR3 DNA sequence: TGTGCCAGCAGCAGGGGCTCTGGAAACACCATATATTTT. The chain recombines TRBV6-6 with TRBJ1-3; D may be TRBD1 (6 bases). CDR3 length: 13 amino acids. Trimming stripped 6 bases from V and 0 bases from J, with 6 bases between. Germline V CDR1 and CDR2: MNHNY, SVGAGI (reference sequence).

This clone was detected once. This chain connects TRBV20-1 to TRBJ2-1; D is uncertain. V lost 2 bases to trimming and J lost 10 bases, with 6 bases between them. The CDR3 spans 10 residues. Germline values: CDR1 DFQATT, CDR2 SNEGSKA (reference sequence). The CDR3: CSARLREQFF. CDR3 coding DNA: TGCAGTGCTAGACTACGCGAGCAGTTCTTC.

This clone was recorded once. The chain employs TRBV21-1 and TRBJ2-7; whether TRBD2, the table's D call, matches the DNA was not checked. TRBV21-1 constitutes a pseudogene. The CDR3 totals 19 residues. For the CDR3, the DNA is TGTGCCAGCAGCAAATGGGAAAAATTAGCCGGGACTAGAACCTACGAGCAGTACTTC. It is translated as CASSKWEKLAGTRTYEQYF.

The chain couples TRBV4-1 to TRBJ1-1, with TRBD1 matching over 8 bases. V dropped 1 base and J dropped 5; count of bases not matched to a gene: 12. CDR1 MGHRA and CDR2 YSYEKL come from the germline V gene. The CDR3 has 17 residues. CDR3 sequence reads: CASSQVTGAIIKTEAFF. The CDR3 region has the DNA TGCGCCAGCAGCCAAGTGACAGGGGCCATCATTAAAACTGAAGCTTTCTTT.

The V and J genes are TRBV27 and TRBJ2-7, with TRBD2 matching 10 bases. The V segment lost 11 bases and the J segment 7 bases; nucleotides outside the gene matches: 11. This CDR3 contains 13 residues. The germline gives CDR1 MNHEY, CDR2 SMNVEV (reference sequence). CDR3 DNA sequence: TGTGCCGTTATAGCGGGAGGACTCGGGGAGCAGTACTTC. This gives the protein CAVIAGGLGEQYF.

There are a few counts of this clone. The J gene is TRBJ1-2, the V gene TRBV5-5; 8 bases match TRBD1. Germline V gene lookup returns CDR1 SGHKS and CDR2 YYEKEE (reference sequence). This CDR3 region has 16 residues. The V and J ends lost 2 bases and 5 bases, in that order; junction bases with no gene match: 11. The CDR3 DNA reads TGTGCCAGCAGCTTTGAGTACCGGGACAGGTCTTATGGCTACACCTTC. Protein product: CASSFEYRDRSYGYTF.

The chain employs TRBV7-8 and TRBJ2-7, with 9 positions matching TRBD2. Unmatched junction bases numbered 13, after V lost 0 bases and J lost 4 bases. CDR1 SGHVS and CDR2 FQNEAQ come from the germline V gene. The CDR3 runs to 18 residues. The CDR3 loop reads CASSLARLAALGAYEQYF. The CDR3 DNA is TGTGCCAGCAGCTTAGCGCGACTAGCGGCCCTGGGGGCTTACGAGCAGTACTTC.

The J gene is TRBJ2-5, the V gene TRBV7-9; weak D call: TRBD2 (6 bases). Trimming pared 5 bases from V and 3 bases from J, leaving 16 bases between. The CDR3 contains 15 residues. CDR1 is SEHNR and CDR2 is FQNEAQ in the germline V gene (reference sequence). The CDR3 DNA reads TGTGCCAGCAGCCCCCCCGGCGGGGCGGAAGAGACCCAGTACTTC. It yields the protein CASSPPGGAEETQYF.

The chain joins TRBV21-1 to TRBJ1-2; TRBD1 was called by the table and not checked on the DNA. TRBV21-1 represents a pseudogene. The CDR3 runs 15 residues. In nucleotides, the CDR3 is TGTGCCAGCAGCAAACCTCGGACAGGGGACTATGGCTACACCTTC. Translating it yields CASSKPRTGDYGYTF.

This clone was seen a single time. The genes are TRBV6-4 and TRBJ1-1, with D possibly matching TRBD1 (6 bases). Germline assignment: CDR1 MRHNA and CDR2 SNTAGT. This CDR3 region has 14 residues. Between the trimmed V and J ends, which lost 6 bases and 0 bases, there was a span of 11 bases. CDR3 region: CASSQDSLNTEAFF. The CDR3 nucleotides read TGTGCCAGCAGCCAGGACAGTCTGAACACTGAAGCTTTCTTT.

The J gene is TRBJ2-3, the V gene TRBV2; no definite D call. CDR3 length: 15 residues. Germline CDR1 is SNHLY and CDR2 is FYNNEI. Deletions cut 6 bases from V and 2 bases from J, with 15 bases between. As DNA, the CDR3 is TGTGCCAGCAGCGGTTTCTTTGGTTTCACAGATACGCAGTATTTT. Encoded protein: CASSGFFGFTDTQYF. The full variable domain, in which reference TRBV2 and TRBJ2-3 provide the parts outside the CDR3, is EPEVTQTPSHQVTQMGQEVILRCVPISNHLYFYWYRQILGQKVEFLVSFYNNEISEKSEIFDDQFSVERPDGSNFTLKIRSTKLEDSAMYFCASSGFFGFTDTQYFGPGTRLTVL.

The chain employs TRBV7-9 and TRBJ2-5, with 9 nucleotides matching TRBD2. The length of the CDR3 is 15 residues. Germline loops: CDR1 SEHNR, CDR2 FQNEAQ (reference sequence). Losses at the gene ends were 5 bases for V and 2 bases for J; bases not matched to a gene: 6. DNA for the CDR3: TGTGCCAGCAGCGGGGGACTAGCCCTACAAGAGACCCAGTACTTC. Translating gives CASSGGLALQETQYF.

The V and J genes are TRBV29-1 and TRBJ1-2, with TRBD1 identical over 7 bases. The CDR3 has 14 amino acids. Germline V gene sequence: CDR1 SQVTM, CDR2 ANQGSEA. After removal of 7 bases from V and 8 bases from J, the junction contained 16 bases not matched to a gene. CDR3 sequence reads: CSASSGTAPSGYTF. The CDR3 DNA reads TGCAGCGCCAGTTCTGGGACAGCTCCTTCGGGCTACACCTTC.

The genes are TRBV4-1 and TRBJ1-2; 8 positions agree with TRBD1. The CDR3 covers 16 residues. V was clipped by 0 bases and J by 7 bases; unmatched bases: 10. Germline CDR1 and CDR2: MGHRA and YSYEKL. The CDR3 sequence: CASSQDPGQGWGGYTF. Written as DNA, the CDR3 is TGCGCCAGCAGCCAAGATCCAGGACAGGGATGGGGTGGCTACACCTTC.

The rearrangement joins TRBV18 to TRBJ2-7; TRBD1 aligns across 8 bases. With V trimmed by 4 bases and J by 1 base, 6 bases remained unmatched. The length of the CDR3 is 15 residues. Germline CDR1 and CDR2: KGHSH and LQKENI. Here the CDR3 reads CASSLGTGFSYEQYV. For the CDR3, the DNA is TGTGCCAGCTCACTAGGGACAGGCTTTTCCTACGAGCAGTACGTC.

Only one count was recorded for this clone. The CDR3 protein is CASSSVDRGEAFF. In DNA, the CDR3 is TGTGCCAGCAGCTCGGTGGACAGGGGGGAAGCTTTCTTT. The genes are TRBV7-2 and TRBJ1-1, with TRBD1 identical over 10 bases. Unmatched junction bases numbered 4, after V lost 4 bases and J lost 8 bases. CDR3 length: 13 amino acids. CDR1 is SGHTA and CDR2 is FQGNSA in the germline V gene.